The 7 T cell receptor beta chains below come from one sample, sequenced in a study of blood T cells in healthy people across ages. For the second PCR, which ran for about 6 to 11 cycles, a sample-barcoded 5' primer and a J-beta primer mix were used. TCRdb independently ran MiXCR on the 5' RACE reads; one entry per CDR3 protein. This table holds about 720,000 distinct CDR3 sequences, around 25% found once. A further study also used this sample, focusing on T cells of mothers and their children.

Sample: blood. These receptors originate from a boy younger than 18 in good health.

This chain joins TRBV3-1 and TRBJ1-1; weak D call: TRBD1 (6 bases). V lost 5 bases and J 1 base, leaving 11 bases between the germline ends. From germline, CDR1 is LGHDT and CDR2 YNNKEL (reference sequence). The CDR3 length is 14 residues. Here the CDR3 DNA reads TGTGCCAGCAGCATCGGACAGAAGAACACTGAAGCTTTCTTT. It translates to CASSIGQKNTEAFF.

This clonotype was found a few times. DNA of the CDR3: TGTGCCAGCAGCTTAGCCCCTCCAACCTACAATGAGCAGTTCTTC. Residues: CASSLAPPTYNEQFF. This chain uses TRBV7-9 with TRBJ2-7; D gene uncertain. TRBJ2-1 explains the end of the DNA better; the J call may be wrong. The germline CDR1 and CDR2 sequences are SEHNR and FQNEAQ (reference sequence). This CDR3 comprises 15 residues.

This clonotype was seen only a few times. The V and J genes are TRBV6-6 and TRBJ2-1; TRBD1 is a possible D gene (5 bases). In germline, CDR1 is MNHNY, CDR2 SVGAGI (reference sequence). Trimming pared 6 bases from V and 9 bases from J, leaving 18 bases between. CDR3 length: 14 residues. The CDR3 bases are TGTGCCAGCAGCCAGCACGATCTGGACATTGAGCAGTTCTTC. It encodes CASSQHDLDIEQFF.

The V gene is TRBV28, the J gene TRBJ2-3; tentatively, D is TRBD2 (6 bases). The CDR3 is 15 amino acids. Trimming stripped 5 bases from V and 6 bases from J, with 18 bases between. The germline gives CDR1 MDHEN, CDR2 SYDVKM. Here the CDR3 DNA reads TGTGCCAGCAGTCAACTCGGGAGAGGGTTGGATACGCAGTATTTT. This codes for CASSQLGRGLDTQYF.

In the case of this clonotype: Germline is not matched at one junction end, which may reflect a read error. V gene TRBV9 combines with J gene TRBJ1-3; TRBD1 might be the D (5 bases). The CDR3 totals 15 residues. CDR1 and CDR2 (germline): SGDLS, YYNGEE. CDR3 nucleotide sequence: TGTGCCAGCACCGTAGGTGGGGGCTCTGGAAACACCATATATTTT. Its translation is CASTVGGGSGNTIYF.

This clonotype was counted between two and nine times. CDR3 DNA: TGTGCCAGCGGACTAGCGGGGGGCACCTACGAGCAGTACTTC. This translates into CASGLAGGTYEQYF. The chain couples TRBV7-2 to TRBJ2-7; TRBD2 agrees at 14 bases. The ends lost 8 bases at V and 2 bases at J; junction bases unmatched: 2. The CDR3 has 14 amino acids. Germline values: CDR1 SGHTA, CDR2 FQGNSA.

This chain uses TRBV24-1 with TRBJ2-5; tentative D call: TRBD1 (6 bases). This CDR3 is built from 15 residues. Trimming left V 3 bases short and J 1 base short, with 11 bases between. CDR1 is KGHDR and CDR2 is SFDVKD in the germline V gene. CDR3 DNA: TGTGCCACCAGTGATGCGCGGACAGTCCAAGAGACCCAGTACTTC. Its protein product is CATSDARTVQETQYF.